This entry lists 15 T cell receptor beta chains sequenced from one sample in a study of T cell repertoires in cytomegalovirus infection. TCRdb reprocessed the reads via MiXCR and lists one record per CDR3 protein. The profile shows about 260,000 distinct CDR3 sequences, roughly 15% of them singletons. Sequencing was carried out using PBMCs. These receptor sequences come from a human donor in good health (CMV status not recorded). Some clones in this sample may be carry-over from other donors' samples.

The genes are TRBV6-4 and TRBJ2-1; 11 nucleotides line up with TRBD2. Trimming removed 2 bases from V and 8 bases from J; junction bases left unmatched: 5. Germline-derived CDR1 and CDR2 are MRHNA and SNTAGT. The CDR3 is 15 amino acids. The CDR3 region has the DNA TGTGCCAGCAGTGACAGGTCTAGCGGGGGGCATGAGCAGTTCTTC. It is translated as CASSDRSSGGHEQFF.

This chain uses TRBV19 with TRBJ1-5, with D unclear. CDR3 length equals 16 residues. Germline CDR1 LNHDA, CDR2 SQIVND (reference sequence). V gave up 5 bases and J gave up 3 bases, with 17 bases separating them. In nucleotides, the CDR3 is TGTGCCAGTAGTGTTCCCTTCGGGCTCGACAATCAGCCCCAGCATTTT. It translates to CASSVPFGLDNQPQHF.

This clonotype was counted a few times. The rearrangement uses TRBV20-1 and TRBJ1-6, with D unresolved. With 5 bases removed from V and 7 bases from J, the gap between germline ends came to 12 bases. The CDR3 is made up of 13 amino acids. The germline gives CDR1 DFQATT, CDR2 SNEGSKA (reference sequence). The CDR3 sequence: CSARTWENSPLHF. In nucleotides, the CDR3 is TGCAGTGCTCGTACTTGGGAGAATTCACCCCTCCACTTT.

This clonotype has ten or more counts. The chain has TRBV7-9 and TRBJ2-6; perhaps D is TRBD1 or TRBD2 (5 bases each). V lost 5 bases, J lost 4 bases, and 15 bases lay in between. The CDR3 runs 16 residues. CDR1 and CDR2 (germline): SEHNR, FQNEAQ (reference sequence). The CDR3 DNA reads as TGTGCCAGCAGCGGACTGACAGATTCCGGGGCCAACGTCCTGACTTTC. Amino acid sequence: CASSGLTDSGANVLTF. The variable domain in full, completed from reference TRBV7-9 and TRBJ2-6, reads DTGVSQNPRHKITKRGQNVTFRCDPISEHNRLYWYRQTLGQGPEFLTYFQNEAQLEKSRLLSDRFSAERPKGSFSTLEIQRTEQGDSAMYLCASSGLTDSGANVLTFGAGSRLTVL.

There are a few counts of this clonotype. Here the CDR3 reads CASSDGGIEPQHF. The CDR3 DNA sequence: TGCGCCAGCAGCGATGGGGGTATCGAGCCCCAGCATTTT. The chain joins TRBV10-2 to TRBJ1-5, with D maybe TRBD1 (5 bases). CDR1 is WSHSY and CDR2 is SAAADI in the germline V gene. Trimming took off 6 bases at V and 8 bases at J, with 14 bases between the two ends. CDR3 length: 13 amino acids.

This clonotype came up a few times. The chain combines TRBV25-1 with TRBJ1-2, with no clear D. Germline V gene lookup returns CDR1 MGHDK and CDR2 SYGVNS. This CDR3 contains 11 residues. V dropped 3 bases and J dropped 8 bases, with 7 bases sitting between them. CDR3 amino acids: CASSDQAGYTF. Written as DNA, the CDR3 is TGTGCCAGCAGTGACCAGGCAGGCTACACCTTC.

This clonotype was counted many times. The V gene is TRBV7-9, the J gene TRBJ1-1; TRBD1 agrees at 8 bases. The trim removed 5 bases at V and 0 bases at J, leaving 8 bases unmatched. CDR3 size: 16 residues. CDR1 is SEHNR and CDR2 is FQNEAQ in the germline V gene (reference sequence). The CDR3 loop reads CASSPLDRDLNTEAFF. CDR3 nucleotide sequence: TGTGCCAGCAGCCCATTGGACAGGGACTTGAACACTGAAGCTTTCTTT.

This clonotype came up a few times. This CDR3 reads CSVWGNTGELFF. The DNA of the CDR3 is TGCAGTGTATGGGGGAACACCGGGGAGCTGTTTTTT. This rearrangement joins TRBV20-1 to TRBJ2-2; D unclear. Germline CDR1 and CDR2: DFQATT and SNEGSKA (reference sequence). Trimming cost V 7 bases and J 1 base, with 7 bases left between them. CDR3 length: 12 residues.

The V call is TRBV29-1, the J call TRBJ2-2; D is ambiguous. Per the germline V gene, CDR1 is SQVTM and CDR2 is ANQGSEA. The CDR3 has 13 residues. Between the trimmed V and J ends, which lost 3 bases and 2 bases, there was a span of 7 bases. CDR3 DNA: TGCAGCGTTGATATCGGCAACACCGGGGAGCTGTTTTTT. As protein: CSVDIGNTGELFF.

This clonotype was detected many times. V usage is TRBV19 and J usage is TRBJ2-1; TRBD2 matches 10 bases. CDR1 LNHDA and CDR2 SQIVND come from the germline V gene (reference sequence). The trim removed 6 bases at V and 6 bases at J, leaving 14 bases unmatched. This CDR3 is 17 amino acids long. In DNA, the CDR3 is TGTGCCAGTAGCCCCGCTGTTCTAGCGGGAGTTGTCAATGAGCAGTTCTTC. The encoded protein is CASSPAVLAGVVNEQFF.

This clonotype was seen only a few times. The rearrangement joins TRBV15 to TRBJ2-3; tentatively, D is TRBD2 (6 bases). The V end lost 5 bases, the J end lost 3 bases, and 18 bases lay between the germline ends. The CDR3 totals 16 residues. Germline V gene sequence: CDR1 LNHNV, CDR2 YYDKDF (reference sequence). The CDR3, as DNA: TGTGCCACCAGCTTACCCGGGACTGAGCTTACAGATACGCAGTATTTT. This codes for CATSLPGTELTDTQYF. Full variable domain (missing parts from reference TRBV15 and TRBJ2-3): DAMVIQNPRYQVTQFGKPVTLSCSQTLNHNVMYWYQQKSSQAPKLLFHYYDKDFNNEADTPDNFQSRRPNTSFCFLDIRSPGLGDTAMYLCATSLPGTELTDTQYFGPGTRLTVL.

The chain uses TRBV18 and TRBJ2-3; tentative D call: TRBD2 (6 bases). The CDR3 is made up of 13 amino acids. From germline, CDR1 is KGHSH and CDR2 LQKENI. V dropped 0 bases and J dropped 9 bases, with 10 bases sitting between them. CDR3 amino acids: CASSPPVAETQYF. CDR3 in DNA: TGTGCCAGCTCACCACCGGTAGCGGAAACGCAGTATTTT.

Turning to this clonotype: A single base separates this from a much larger clone, so it may be a read error. The chain is built from TRBV11-2 and TRBJ1-1; tentatively, D is TRBD1 (6 bases). CDR1 SGHAT and CDR2 FQNNGV come from the germline V gene. This CDR3 has 17 amino acids. Deletions cut 4 bases from V and 2 bases from J, with 20 bases between. In nucleotides, the CDR3 is TGTGCCAGCAGCTCCGGGGGGGCCCTTATAGTAAACACTGAAGCTTTCTTT. Its protein is CASSSGGALIVNTEAFF.

This clonotype was picked up many times. V and J are TRBV6-1 and TRBJ2-3; 10 nucleotides agree with TRBD1. CDR3 length: 16 residues. The germline gives CDR1 MNHNS, CDR2 SASEGT. V dropped 3 bases and J dropped 4; count of bases not matched to a gene: 7. This CDR3 reads CASSEGTGDGADTQYF. The CDR3 DNA is TGTGCCAGCAGTGAGGGGACAGGGGACGGAGCAGATACGCAGTATTTT.

This clonotype was observed at least ten times. The chain couples TRBV7-8 to TRBJ2-2; D is unclear. The CDR3 runs to 15 residues. Per the germline V gene, CDR1 is SGHVS and CDR2 is FQNEAQ. Trimming cost V 5 bases and J 4 bases, with 14 bases left between them. The CDR3, as DNA: TGTGCCAGCAGCCCGATAGTGAAGGTCACCGGGGAGCTGTTTTTT. As protein: CASSPIVKVTGELFF.